These T cell receptor beta chains were read from a single sample in a study of OX40 agonist ivuxolimab in advanced cancers. Profiling relied on immunoSEQ multiplex PCR, and the TCRdb table lists in-frame clones only, not all of them. In the table there are roughly 56,000 clones, over 80% of which are singletons. The specimen comprised CD4+ or CD8+ T cells sorted from blood, sampled in a trial of the OX40 agonist ivuxolimab. Receptors were obtained from an adult with an advanced solid tumor such as melanoma, head and neck, liver or kidney cancer. CDR3s include the opening cysteine and the closing phenylalanine or tryptophan. The D gene is left open where the match is weak. Clone sizes are given selectively: once, few, many, or a class where the clone is expanded.

v_gene: TRBV5-4
d_gene: .
abundance: .
j_gene: TRBJ2-3
CDR3nt: TGTGCCAGCAGCTTTGGCGGCCTCACAGATACGCAGTATTTT
CDR3aa: CASSFGGLTDTQYF

v_gene: TRBV5-6
d_gene: .
abundance: .
j_gene: TRBJ2-7
CDR3nt: TGTGCCAGCAGCCTGGAGGGTGGGGGGCCGACTTCCTACGAGCAGTACTTC
CDR3aa: CASSLEGGGPTSYEQYF

v_gene: TRBV19
d_gene: .
abundance: .
j_gene: TRBJ1-1
CDR3nt: TGTGCCAGTAGTGTGCAGGGCCTAACTGAAGCTTTCTTT
CDR3aa: CASSVQGLTEAFF

v_gene: TRBV19
d_gene: TRBD2
abundance: .
j_gene: TRBJ2-1
CDR3nt: TGTGCCAGTAGGAAGACTAGCGGGGTATACAATGAGCAGTTCTTC
CDR3aa: CASRKTSGVYNEQFF

v_gene: TRBV5-4
d_gene: .
abundance: .
j_gene: TRBJ1-6
CDR3nt: TGTGCCAGCAGCTTGTCCGGTTCCTATAATTCACCCCTCCACTTT
CDR3aa: CASSLSGSYNSPLHF

v_gene: TRBV11-2
d_gene: TRBD1
abundance: once
j_gene: TRBJ2-7
CDR3nt: TGTGCCAGCAGCATCAACCGGGACAGGAGTCTCTACGAGCAGTACTTC
CDR3aa: CASSINRDRSLYEQYF

v_gene: TRBV27
d_gene: .
abundance: .
j_gene: TRBJ2-7
CDR3nt: TGTGCCAGCAGTTTGGGACGCAACTACGAGCAGTACTTC
CDR3aa: CASSLGRNYEQYF

v_gene: TRBV4-1
d_gene: .
abundance: .
j_gene: TRBJ2-7
CDR3nt: TGCGCCAGCAGCCAAGGAGGCTTCTACGAGCAGTACTTC
CDR3aa: CASSQGGFYEQYF

v_gene: TRBV16
d_gene: .
abundance: .
j_gene: TRBJ1-6
CDR3nt: TGTGCCAGCAGCCAATCGGACAACTCCTATAATTCACCCCTCCACTTT
CDR3aa: CASSQSDNSYNSPLHF

v_gene: TRBV7-9
d_gene: .
abundance: .
j_gene: TRBJ1-6
CDR3nt: TGTGCCAGCAGCTTAGACGGCAGGGCTAATTCACCCCTCCACTTT
CDR3aa: CASSLDGRANSPLHF

v_gene: TRBV5-4
d_gene: .
abundance: .
j_gene: TRBJ2-3
CDR3nt: TGTGCCAGCAGCTTGATGGTCAGCACAGATACGCAGTATTTT
CDR3aa: CASSLMVSTDTQYF

v_gene: TRBV2
d_gene: TRBD2
abundance: .
j_gene: TRBJ2-3
CDR3nt: TGTGCCAGCAGACGCGGTCTAGCGGGAGGGGTAGATACGCAGTATTTT
CDR3aa: CASRRGLAGGVDTQYF

v_gene: TRBV2
d_gene: .
abundance: few
j_gene: TRBJ2-3
CDR3nt: TGTGCCAGCAGTGAACTTCGGGACAGCACAGATACGCAGTATTTT
CDR3aa: CASSELRDSTDTQYF

v_gene: TRBV7-2
d_gene: .
abundance: .
j_gene: TRBJ2-1
CDR3nt: TGTGCCAGCAGCTTAGGTACGAGGGGGGGGAGAGATGAGCAGTTCTTC
CDR3aa: CASSLGTRGGRDEQFF

v_gene: TRBV5-8
d_gene: TRBD1
abundance: .
j_gene: TRBJ2-5
CDR3nt: TGTGCCAGCAGCTTCACCGGGACAGGGGTTCAAGAGACCCAGTACTTC
CDR3aa: CASSFTGTGVQETQYF

v_gene: TRBV28
d_gene: .
abundance: few
j_gene: TRBJ1-5
CDR3nt: TGTGCCAGCAGTTTGGACAGCGGACCTGGGCGGCCCCAGCATTTT
CDR3aa: CASSLDSGPGRPQHF

v_gene: TRBV18
d_gene: TRBD1
abundance: .
j_gene: TRBJ1-2
CDR3nt: TGTGCCAGCTCGCCCGGACAGGGGGGTGTCTATGGCTACACCTTC
CDR3aa: CASSPGQGGVYGYTF

v_gene: TRBV6-5
d_gene: TRBD1
abundance: .
j_gene: TRBJ2-7
CDR3nt: TGTGCCAGCAGTCCAGACAGGGGGCAATACGAGCAGTACTTC
CDR3aa: CASSPDRGQYEQYF

v_gene: TRBV9
d_gene: TRBD1
abundance: .
j_gene: TRBJ2-7
CDR3nt: TGTGCCAGCAGCCGACAGGGCCTTTACGGCGAGCAGTACTTC
CDR3aa: CASSRQGLYGEQYF

v_gene: TRBV7-3
d_gene: TRBD2
abundance: few
j_gene: TRBJ2-1
CDR3nt: TGTGCCAGCAGCCCAAACGCTAGCGGCTCCTACAATGAGCAGTTCTTC
CDR3aa: CASSPNASGSYNEQFF

v_gene: TRBV7-9
d_gene: .
abundance: .
j_gene: TRBJ2-7
CDR3nt: TGTGCCAGCAGCCCTGAAACCACGGGGGCGCGACGCGAGCAGTACTTC
CDR3aa: CASSPETTGARREQYF

v_gene: TRBV9
d_gene: .
abundance: .
j_gene: TRBJ2-2
CDR3nt: TGTGCCAGCAGCGTCGCAGTGAACACCGGGGAGCTGTTTTTT
CDR3aa: CASSVAVNTGELFF

v_gene: TRBV27
d_gene: .
abundance: .
j_gene: TRBJ2-7
CDR3nt: TGTGCCAGCAATATGGGGCGTGGTAGGGCCTACGAGCAGTACTTC
CDR3aa: CASNMGRGRAYEQYF

v_gene: TRBV5-5
d_gene: TRBD1
abundance: .
j_gene: TRBJ1-5
CDR3nt: TGTGCCAGCAGCCCCTGGGACAGCTTGGGGGATTATAGCAATCAGCCCCAGCATTTT
CDR3aa: CASSPWDSLGDYSNQPQHF

v_gene: TRBV19
d_gene: .
abundance: once
j_gene: TRBJ2-7
CDR3nt: TGTGCCAGTAGTATTGCCCTCTCCTACGAGCAGTACTTC
CDR3aa: CASSIALSYEQYF

v_gene: TRBV7-2
d_gene: TRBD1
abundance: .
j_gene: TRBJ2-5
CDR3nt: TGTGCCAGCAGCCCCTGGACAGGGCAACACGGGACCCAGTACTTC
CDR3aa: CASSPWTGQHGTQYF

v_gene: TRBV5-1
d_gene: TRBD2
abundance: .
j_gene: TRBJ2-3
CDR3nt: TGCGCCAGCATAACTGGGACTAGCGGGACAGATACGCAGTATTTT
CDR3aa: CASITGTSGTDTQYF

v_gene: TRBV29-1
d_gene: .
abundance: .
j_gene: TRBJ1-1
CDR3nt: TGCAGCGTTTACGACGGGAACACTGAAGCTTTCTTT
CDR3aa: CSVYDGNTEAFF

v_gene: TRBV7-9
d_gene: TRBD1
abundance: .
j_gene: TRBJ2-5
CDR3nt: TGTGCCAGCAGCCGAGGACAGGGGGTATGGCAAGAGACCCAGTACTTC
CDR3aa: CASSRGQGVWQETQYF

v_gene: TRBV28
d_gene: TRBD2
abundance: .
j_gene: TRBJ2-7
CDR3nt: TGTGCCAGCAGTTCCCCCCCAGCGGGGTCCTACGAGCAGTACTTC
CDR3aa: CASSSPPAGSYEQYF

v_gene: TRBV19
d_gene: .
abundance: .
j_gene: TRBJ2-1
CDR3nt: TGTGCCAGTGCAACAGGGTTCGTTTTCAATGAGCAGTTCTTC
CDR3aa: CASATGFVFNEQFF

v_gene: TRBV10-3
d_gene: TRBD2
abundance: .
j_gene: TRBJ2-1
CDR3nt: TGTGCCATCGGAATAGCGGGGGGGGACTACAATGAGCAGTTCTTC
CDR3aa: CAIGIAGGDYNEQFF

v_gene: TRBV5-4
d_gene: TRBD1
abundance: .
j_gene: TRBJ1-2
CDR3nt: TGTGCCAGCAGCACGACAGGGATCGGCTACACCTTC
CDR3aa: CASSTTGIGYTF

v_gene: TRBV13
d_gene: TRBD1
abundance: .
j_gene: TRBJ1-1
CDR3nt: TGTGCCAGCAGCCGCAACAGGGGGCGGGTAACTGAAGCTTTCTTT
CDR3aa: CASSRNRGRVTEAFF

v_gene: TRBV2
d_gene: .
abundance: once
j_gene: TRBJ1-5
CDR3nt: TGTGCCAGCAGTGAACAAGTTCACAATCAGCCCCAGCATTTT
CDR3aa: CASSEQVHNQPQHF

v_gene: TRBV5-4
d_gene: .
abundance: few
j_gene: TRBJ1-6
CDR3nt: TGTGCCAGCAGCGTGGGACTCAGCAGTTCACCCCTCCACTTT
CDR3aa: CASSVGLSSSPLHF

v_gene: TRBV30
d_gene: .
abundance: .
j_gene: TRBJ1-2
CDR3nt: TGTGCCTGGAGCTCCGGGGCTGGCTACACCTTC
CDR3aa: CAWSSGAGYTF

v_gene: TRBV11-2
d_gene: TRBD2
abundance: medium-sized
j_gene: TRBJ2-2
CDR3nt: TGTGCCAGCAGCTCTAGCGGGGCTTGGAACACCGGGGAGCTGTTTTTT
CDR3aa: CASSSSGAWNTGELFF

v_gene: TRBV2
d_gene: .
abundance: .
j_gene: TRBJ2-5
CDR3nt: TGTGCCAGCAGCCCCGGGGGCGGGGAGACCCAGTACTTC
CDR3aa: CASSPGGGETQYF

v_gene: TRBV18
d_gene: .
abundance: .
j_gene: TRBJ2-7
CDR3nt: TGTGCCAGCTCACCCTGGGACACTAACTACGAGCAGTACTTC
CDR3aa: CASSPWDTNYEQYF

v_gene: TRBV6-1
d_gene: TRBD2
abundance: .
j_gene: TRBJ2-1
CDR3nt: TGTGCCAGCAGTGAATTCCCGACTAGCGGGACCTACAATGAGCAGTTCTTC
CDR3aa: CASSEFPTSGTYNEQFF

v_gene: TRBV9
d_gene: TRBD1
abundance: .
j_gene: TRBJ1-2
CDR3nt: TGTGCCAGCAGCGCCTTTAACAGGGGGGGCCGGGGATATGGCTACACCTTC
CDR3aa: CASSAFNRGGRGYGYTF

v_gene: TRBV4-1
d_gene: TRBD2
abundance: .
j_gene: TRBJ2-1
CDR3nt: TGCGCCAGCAGCCACGCCCCCGGGACTAGCGTGTACAATGAGCAGTTCTTC
CDR3aa: CASSHAPGTSVYNEQFF

v_gene: TRBV5-6
d_gene: TRBD1
abundance: few
j_gene: TRBJ2-4
CDR3nt: TGTGCCAGCAGCTTGTCAACAGGGGGTGTGGACATTCAGTACTTC
CDR3aa: CASSLSTGGVDIQYF

v_gene: TRBV7-9
d_gene: .
abundance: .
j_gene: TRBJ2-2
CDR3nt: TGTGCCAGCAAAATGCAGGGCGCCGGGGAGCTGTTTTTT
CDR3aa: CASKMQGAGELFF

v_gene: TRBV9
d_gene: TRBD2
abundance: .
j_gene: TRBJ2-5
CDR3nt: TGTGCCAGCAGCGGGGGGACTAGCCTCCAAGAGACCCAGTACTTC
CDR3aa: CASSGGTSLQETQYF